The 8 T cell receptor beta chains given below trace back to one sample, sequenced in a study of blood T cell repertoires in COVID-19. Profiling relied on immunoSEQ multiplex PCR, and the TCRdb table lists in-frame clones only, not all of them. The sample lists tens of thousands of clones; roughly 91% were seen once. The specimen sequenced was peripheral blood. These receptors were collected from a young man with COVID-19, enrolled during active disease.

The chain uses TRBV6-4 and TRBJ1-6; D is unresolved. The CDR3 is 15 amino acids. V was trimmed by 7 bases and J by 2 bases, leaving 12 bases between them. The germline gives CDR1 MRHNA, CDR2 SNTAGT. CDR3 amino acids: CASKVEAAYNSPLHF. As DNA, the CDR3 is TGTGCCAGCAAGGTAGAGGCCGCCTATAATTCACCCCTCCACTTT.

The chain carries TRBV29-1 and TRBJ2-7, with 12 bases identical to TRBD1. The CDR3 length is 13 residues. J was trimmed by 5 bases and V by 4 bases; bases with no gene match: 3. Germline V CDR1 and CDR2: SQVTM, ANQGSEA. CDR3: CSVAGQGAHEQYF. The CDR3 coding sequence is TGCAGCGTTGCGGGACAGGGGGCCCACGAGCAGTACTTC.

The chain employs TRBV24-1 and TRBJ2-2; 8 bases map to TRBD2. The trim removed 4 bases at V and 10 bases at J, leaving 16 bases unmatched. The germline gives CDR1 KGHDR, CDR2 SFDVKD. This CDR3 has 17 amino acids. In DNA, the CDR3 is TGTGCCACCAGTGACCCTACTAGCGGACCCATTAGGGAGGAGCTGTTTTTT. Its protein is CATSDPTSGPIREELFF.

In this sample, this clone turned up a few times. The chain employs TRBV7-9 and TRBJ2-1; tentative D call: TRBD2 (7 bases). CDR1 is SEHNR and CDR2 is FQNEAQ in the germline V gene (reference sequence). The germline V and J ends were trimmed by 3 bases and 8 bases, with 20 bases remaining between them. CDR3 length: 16 residues. CDR3 sequence (DNA): TGTGCCAGCAGCTTTGGGTCGGGGGGCCCTTGGGATGAGCAGTTCTTC. This encodes CASSFGSGGPWDEQFF.

The V call is TRBV6-2 or TRBV6-3, the J call TRBJ2-6; TRBD2 matches 7 bases. This CDR3 region has 19 residues. Germline V gene lookup returns CDR1 MNHEY and CDR2 SVGEGT. The V gene end was trimmed by 4 bases and the J gene end by 2 bases; junction bases not matched to a gene: 14. The CDR3 loop reads CASSLFGLGGRPGANVLTF. The CDR3 DNA reads TGTGCCAGCAGTTTATTTGGTCTAGGCGGGAGACCTGGGGCCAACGTCCTGACTTTC.

V and J are TRBV11-2 and TRBJ2-5; 10 nucleotides align to TRBD1. Unmatched junction bases numbered 11, after V lost 5 bases and J lost 2 bases. This CDR3 is built from 17 residues. In germline, CDR1 is SGHAT, CDR2 FQNNGV. The CDR3 nucleotides are TGTGCCAGCAGCGAGGGGGATCGGACAGGGGGTCAAGAGACCCAGTACTTC. Residues: CASSEGDRTGGQETQYF.

A single count supports this clone. The CDR3 is CASSPGTSGPYEQYF. In DNA, the CDR3 is TGCGCCAGCAGCCCGGGGACTAGCGGTCCCTACGAGCAGTACTTC. The gene calls are TRBV4-3 and TRBJ2-7; 11 nucleotides match TRBD2. The CDR3 covers 15 residues. V dropped 4 bases and J dropped 2; count of bases not matched to a gene: 4. Germline loops: CDR1 LGHNA, CDR2 YSLEER.

This sequence joins TRBV4-2 and TRBJ2-2; no firm D call. The CDR3 is 17 residues long. Germline CDR1 reads LGHNA; CDR2 reads YNFKEQ. V was shortened by 0 bases and J by 0 bases, with 11 bases between the two germline ends. The DNA of the CDR3 is TGTGCCAGCAGCCAAGAAGCCATCGGGTCGAACACCGGGGAGCTGTTTTTT. Its protein is CASSQEAIGSNTGELFF.